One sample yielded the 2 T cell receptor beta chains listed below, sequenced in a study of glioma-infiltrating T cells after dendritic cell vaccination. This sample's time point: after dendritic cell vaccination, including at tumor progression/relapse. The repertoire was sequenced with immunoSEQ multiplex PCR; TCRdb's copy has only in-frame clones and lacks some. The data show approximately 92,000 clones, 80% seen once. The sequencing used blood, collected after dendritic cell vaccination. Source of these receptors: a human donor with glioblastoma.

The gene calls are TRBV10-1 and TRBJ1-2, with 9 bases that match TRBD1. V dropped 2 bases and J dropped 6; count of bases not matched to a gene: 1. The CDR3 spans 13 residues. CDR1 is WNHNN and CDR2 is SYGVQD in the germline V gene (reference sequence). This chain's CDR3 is CASSERQGDGYTF. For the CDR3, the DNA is TGCGCCAGCAGTGAGAGACAGGGGGATGGCTACACCTTC.

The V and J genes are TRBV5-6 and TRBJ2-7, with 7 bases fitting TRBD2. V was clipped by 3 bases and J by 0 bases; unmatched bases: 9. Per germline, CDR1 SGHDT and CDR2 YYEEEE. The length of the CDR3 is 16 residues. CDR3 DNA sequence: TGTGCCAGCAGCTGGTTAGCGGGCCTGAGCTCCTACGAGCAGTACTTC. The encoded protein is CASSWLAGLSSYEQYF.